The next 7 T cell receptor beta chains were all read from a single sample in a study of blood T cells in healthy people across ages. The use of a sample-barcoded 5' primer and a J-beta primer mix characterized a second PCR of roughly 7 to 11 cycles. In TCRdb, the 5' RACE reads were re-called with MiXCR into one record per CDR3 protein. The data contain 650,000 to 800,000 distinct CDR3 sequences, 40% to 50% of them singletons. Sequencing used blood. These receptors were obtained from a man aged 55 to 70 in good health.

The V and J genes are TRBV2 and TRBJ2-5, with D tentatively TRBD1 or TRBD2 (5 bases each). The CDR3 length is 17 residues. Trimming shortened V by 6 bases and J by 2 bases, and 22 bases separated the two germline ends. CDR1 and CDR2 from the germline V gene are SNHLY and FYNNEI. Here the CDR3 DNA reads TGTGCCAGCAGCGGGGCCGTCGGAGATATTGTACAAGAGACCCAGTACTTC. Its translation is CASSGAVGDIVQETQYF.

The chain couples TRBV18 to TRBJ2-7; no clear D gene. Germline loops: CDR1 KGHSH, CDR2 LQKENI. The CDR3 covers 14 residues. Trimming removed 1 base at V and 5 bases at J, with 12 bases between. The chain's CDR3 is CASSPRVEGDEQYF. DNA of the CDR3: TGTGCCAGCTCACCACGGGTGGAAGGCGACGAGCAGTACTTC.

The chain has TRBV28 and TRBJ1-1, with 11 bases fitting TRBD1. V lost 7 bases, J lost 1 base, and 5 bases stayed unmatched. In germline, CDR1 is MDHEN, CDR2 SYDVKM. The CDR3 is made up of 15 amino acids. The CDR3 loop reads CASNRGQGANTEAFF. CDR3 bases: TGTGCCAGCAACAGAGGACAGGGGGCGAACACTGAAGCTTTCTTT.

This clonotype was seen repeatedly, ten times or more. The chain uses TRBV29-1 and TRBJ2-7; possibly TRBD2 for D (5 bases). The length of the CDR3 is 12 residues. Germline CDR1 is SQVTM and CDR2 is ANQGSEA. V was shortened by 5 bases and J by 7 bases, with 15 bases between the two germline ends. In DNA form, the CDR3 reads TGCAGCGTTTCTCCCCTAGCTGGGGAGCAGTACTTC. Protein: CSVSPLAGEQYF.

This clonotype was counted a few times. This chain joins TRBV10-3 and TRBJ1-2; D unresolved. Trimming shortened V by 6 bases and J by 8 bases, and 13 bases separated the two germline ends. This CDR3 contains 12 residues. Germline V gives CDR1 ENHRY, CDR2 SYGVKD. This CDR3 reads CAIRNPLGGYTF. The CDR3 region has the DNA TGTGCCATCAGAAACCCCTTGGGAGGCTACACCTTC.

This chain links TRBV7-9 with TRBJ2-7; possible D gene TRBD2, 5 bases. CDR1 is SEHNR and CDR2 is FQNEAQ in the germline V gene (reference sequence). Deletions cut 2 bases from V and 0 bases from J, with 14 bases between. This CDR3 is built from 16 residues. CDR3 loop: CASSLSSGLNSYEQYF. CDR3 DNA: TGTGCCAGCAGCTTATCATCAGGACTTAACTCCTACGAGCAGTACTTC.

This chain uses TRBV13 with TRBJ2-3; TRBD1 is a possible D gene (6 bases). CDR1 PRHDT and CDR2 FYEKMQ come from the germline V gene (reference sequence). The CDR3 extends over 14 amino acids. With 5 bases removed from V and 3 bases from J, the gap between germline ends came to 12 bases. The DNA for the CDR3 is TGTGCCAGCAGCGGTCAGGGGTGGACAGATACGCAGTATTTT. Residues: CASSGQGWTDTQYF.